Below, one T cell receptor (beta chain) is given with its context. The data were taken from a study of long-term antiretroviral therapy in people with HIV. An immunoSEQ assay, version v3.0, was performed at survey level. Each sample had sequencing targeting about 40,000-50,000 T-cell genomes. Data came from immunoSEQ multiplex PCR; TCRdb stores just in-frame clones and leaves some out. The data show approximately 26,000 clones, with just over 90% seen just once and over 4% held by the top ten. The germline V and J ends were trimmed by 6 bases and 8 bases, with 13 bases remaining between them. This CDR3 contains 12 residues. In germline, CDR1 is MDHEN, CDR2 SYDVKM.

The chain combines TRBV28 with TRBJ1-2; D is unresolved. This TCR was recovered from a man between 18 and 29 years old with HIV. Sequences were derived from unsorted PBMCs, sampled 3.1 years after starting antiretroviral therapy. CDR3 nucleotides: TGTGCCAGCAGCTCCTCACCTTTAGGCTACACCTTC. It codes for CASSSSPLGYTF.